This T cell receptor (beta chain) was recovered during a study of T cells in Graves' hyperthyroidism and ophthalmopathy (dated by TCRdb to between 2018 and 2021). Context from the whole study: Peripheral blood was sampled at the time of initial diagnosis, prior to any treatment. To identify distinguishing TCR V-J signatures, a discovery cohort of 95 to 100 patients was used, comprising roughly 45 with Graves' ophthalmopathy and approximately 58 with stable Graves' hyperthyroidism. An independent validation cohort of under 20 hyperthyroidism patients and approximately 17 patients who later progressed to ophthalmopathy tested prospective prediction of ophthalmopathy. The 75 to 100 discovery patients were divided at random into training and test sets in a 7:3 ratio. Thyroid tissue and blood T-cell repertoires from roughly 6 Graves' hyperthyroidism patients were also compared in the study. After sampling, hyperthyroidism patients received methimazole starting at 30 mg daily, and ophthalmopathy patients received high-dose intravenous methylprednisolone. The paper reports TCR Vbeta CDR3 sequencing of 135 peripheral blood samples: around 45 ophthalmopathy, around 80 hyperthyroidism and approximately 17 progressor patients. The study at large found these results: No statistical method was used to fix the sample size in advance, and group allocation was not hidden from the investigators. A model built on a 13 V-J signature distinguished ophthalmopathy from stable hyperthyroidism, reaching over 85% sensitivity and about 81% specificity in cross-validation and 80%/75% in testing. Most expanded thyroid clonotypes (frequency above 0.001) were also detected in blood, a finding suggesting that blood repertoires may reflect thyroid immune responses. During validation, the model predicted progression to ophthalmopathy a median of around 6 months ahead of onset, with 60% to 71% sensitivity and more than 72% specificity.

The TCR beta CDR3 regions were amplified from the RNA transcripts. For the first round of RT-PCR on the TCR CDR3, the HTBI primer set was used together with the Qiagen OneStep RT-PCR kit. The libraries were constructed in a second round of multiplex PCR and then size-selected and purified. The libraries were sequenced on an Illumina HiSeq2000 using paired-end 100 bp reads. Processing in the source paper ran as follows. SOAPnuke was used to process the raw data, with reads discarded if the reads contained adapters or uncalled bases, had a mean Phred below 15, or lacked an exact constant-primer or identifier match. COPE v1.2.5 was used to merge the high-quality paired reads, and each unique nucleotide sequence was defined as a clonotype. Clonotypes were aligned to IMGT TRBV, TRBD and TRBJ reference segments using MiTCR v1.1. The analysis was restricted to V-J combinations with a frequency above 0.0001, which together covered just over 98% of the repertoires. A TCS score was defined as the ratio of F50 (clonal expansion) to E x V (chaos), with BLOSUM62-based TCRdist applied between CDR3 peptides within each V-J. Welch's t-statistics and random forest reduced 500 to 650 V-J features to roughly 13, which were used in a naive Bayes classifier (R e1071). The raw public reads went through TCRdb reprocessing: fastp at Q25, MiXCR clone calling, in-frame beta chains kept. Under each unique CDR3 protein, matching rows form one entry showing the most common genes and DNA. It is TCRdb's table, rather than the study itself, that gives the V and J calls and clone size. Across this sample there are about 180,000 distinct CDR3 sequences, with just under 9.5% seen only once. The ten largest make up more than 20% of the sample.

Cut back by 2 bases and 0 bases, the V and J ends lie 7 bases apart. The CDR1 and CDR2 encoded by the germline V gene (reference sequence) are MNHNY and SVGAGI. The CDR3 runs 14 amino acids, cysteine and phenylalanine included. Solely the CDR3 DNA is kept, with 42 bases framed from the first base. Hyperthyroidism patients were aged 18 to 65 years and newly diagnosed, with disease duration of less than 2 months. Exclusion was applied to patients with uncontrolled infections, other autoimmune diseases, pregnancy or lactation. Diagnoses were established on the basis of clinical symptoms, serum thyroxine and TRAb, thyroid ultrasound, and orbital computed tomography. Blood from progressor patients was drawn when they were first diagnosed with hyperthyroidism, before any ophthalmopathy symptoms appeared. PBMCs were isolated from about 9.2 ml of fresh peripheral blood by Ficoll-Paque density gradient centrifugation. Patients classed as progressors first received a Graves' hyperthyroidism diagnosis and then went on to develop ophthalmopathy during follow-up. Total RNA was extracted with Trizol reagent, and quality was checked on an Agilent 2100 Bioanalyzer.

This clonotype was counted between two and nine times. What this receptor recognizes is not known. Per-nucleotide qualities are absent, and no much larger clonotype sits a single base away. What was sequenced was blood. The chain joins TRBV6-6 to TRBJ2-5; the D gene assignment is ambiguous. The origin of this receptor is a woman younger than 30 with Graves' hyperthyroidism that later progressed to Graves' ophthalmopathy. The DNA is TGTGCCAGCAGTTACACAGCGTACCAAGAGACCCAGTACTTC. Its protein is CASSYTAYQETQYF.